These 5 T cell receptor beta chains originate from one sample sequenced in a study of T cells in localized non-small cell lung cancer. The repertoire was sequenced with immunoSEQ multiplex PCR; TCRdb's copy has only in-frame clones and lacks some. The table lists 9,400 or so clones, roughly 87% of them singletons. Specimen: peripheral blood, collected before any cancer treatment. The receptors originated from a male donor aged 60 or over with stage III squamous cell lung carcinoma.

This clone came up once. The chain uses TRBV28 and TRBJ1-1, with D perhaps matching TRBD1 (6 bases). Germline lookup yields CDR1 MDHEN and CDR2 SYDVKM. The V end was cut by 6 bases, the J end by 0 bases, with 17 bases between. The CDR3 loop spans 16 amino acids. The CDR3 DNA is TGTGCCAGCAGACAATGGTCAGGGGACATGAACACTGAAGCTTTCTTT. Its protein product is CASRQWSGDMNTEAFF. The variable domain in full, completed from reference TRBV28 and TRBJ1-1, reads DVKVTQSSRYLVKRTGEKVFLECVQDMDHENMFWYRQDPGLGLRLIYFSYDVKMKEKGDIPEGYSVSREKKERFSLILESASTNQTSMYLCASRQWSGDMNTEAFFGQGTRLTVV.

This clone is a singleton in its sample. V usage is TRBV2 and J usage is TRBJ2-5; D possibly corresponds to TRBD2 (6 bases). With 6 bases removed from V and 5 bases from J, the gap between germline ends came to 10 bases. Per germline, CDR1 SNHLY and CDR2 FYNNEI. The CDR3 sequence is 12 residues long. The CDR3 DNA follows: TGTGCCAGCAGGGAGGGATGGGAGACCCAGTACTTC. It encodes CASREGWETQYF. The entire variable domain, with the rest obtained from reference TRBV2 and TRBJ2-5, is as follows: EPEVTQTPSHQVTQMGQEVILRCVPISNHLYFYWYRQILGQKVEFLVSFYNNEISEKSEIFDDQFSVERPDGSNFTLKIRSTKLEDSAMYFCASREGWETQYFGPGTRLLVL.

V usage is TRBV7-2 and J usage is TRBJ2-7, with TRBD1 identical over 7 bases. Germline-derived CDR1 and CDR2 are SGHTA and FQGNSA. V gave up 4 bases and J gave up 4 bases; unmatched junction bases: 10. This CDR3 spans 15 amino acids. The CDR3 DNA reads as TGTGCCAGCAGCTACCGGACAGGAGGAGCTTACGAGCAGTACTTC. Translation gives CASSYRTGGAYEQYF.

The chain is built from TRBV28 and TRBJ2-5, with a possible D match to TRBD2 (7 bases). Germline assignment: CDR1 MDHEN and CDR2 SYDVKM. The CDR3 covers 14 residues. V was pared by 7 bases and J by 4 bases, with 16 bases between. The CDR3 bases are TGTGCCAGCATGACGAGGGGGGGTGGAGAGACCCAGTACTTC. This encodes CASMTRGGGETQYF.

V usage is TRBV28 and J usage is TRBJ1-2, with TRBD1 as a possible D gene (5 bases). The CDR3 has 13 residues. The germline gives CDR1 MDHEN, CDR2 SYDVKM. V was shortened by 6 bases and J by 5 bases, with 13 bases between the two germline ends. The CDR3 is CASSRGTAYGYTF. In DNA, the CDR3 is TGTGCCAGCAGCCGCGGGACTGCGTATGGCTACACCTTC.